This is a list of T cell receptor beta chains from one sample in a study of cytomegalovirus exposure and HLA in healthy donors. Libraries were prepared by immunoSEQ multiplex PCR; TCRdb keeps only in-frame clonotypes and omits some of them. Of 180,000 or so clones listed, around 81% are singletons. The sample consisted of PBMCs. These receptors came from a woman in her twenties or thirties in good health and CMV-seropositive. Both conserved end residues are part of each CDR3. A D gene is named only where the DNA matches it firmly. Rows may omit the clone size; those that give it use once, few, many or a size class.

NA,TRBJ1-2,TRBV9,NA,CASSGPYGAPDYGYTF,TGTGCCAGCAGCGGACCCTATGGGGCGCCTGACTATGGCTACACCTTC
TRBD2,TRBJ2-1,TRBV13,NA,CASSPAGGSPYNEQFF,TGTGCCAGCAGCCCTGCGGGGGGGAGCCCCTACAATGAGCAGTTCTTC
NA,TRBJ1-5,TRBV19,few,CASSIIYSNQPQHF,TGTGCCAGTAGTATTATATATAGCAATCAGCCCCAGCATTTT
TRBD1,TRBJ2-7,TRBV7-9,once,CASSPRQGSSYEQYF,TGTGCCAGCAGTCCTCGACAGGGTTCATCCTACGAGCAGTACTTC
NA,TRBJ1-3,TRBV4-1,NA,CASSPQGPGSSGNTIYF,TGCGCCAGCAGCCCCCAGGGGCCCGGAAGCTCTGGAAACACCATATATTTT
TRBD2,TRBJ2-1,TRBV2,NA,CASSGTSGKNNEQFF,TGTGCCAGCAGCGGGACTAGCGGGAAAAACAATGAGCAGTTCTTC
NA,TRBJ1-2,TRBV28,NA,CASSYSNGYTF,TGTGCCAGCAGTTACTCGAATGGCTACACCTTC
NA,TRBJ2-4,TRBV28,NA,CASSLSGGRNIQYF,TGTGCCAGCAGTTTAAGCGGTGGGAGGAACATTCAGTACTTC
TRBD2,TRBJ2-1,TRBV10-3,NA,CAISTSGTYNEQFF,TGTGCCATCAGTACTAGCGGGACCTACAATGAGCAGTTCTTC
NA,TRBJ1-2,TRBV5-8,NA,CASSRTGINYGYTF,TGTGCCAGCAGCCGCACAGGTATCAACTATGGCTACACCTTC
TRBD1,TRBJ2-7,TRBV10-3,once,CAISSTGGIDEQYF,TGTGCCATCAGCTCGACAGGGGGTATCGACGAGCAGTACTTC
NA,TRBJ2-7,TRBV5-6,NA,CASSPTPREGQYF,TGTGCCAGCAGCCCTACCCCCAGGGAAGGGCAGTACTTC
TRBD1,TRBJ1-4,TRBV12-5,once,CASGSAGTGIEKLFF,TGTGCTAGTGGTTCCGCCGGGACAGGGATCGAAAAACTGTTTTTT
TRBD1,TRBJ2-5,TRBV7-9,NA,CASSLGRAIGQVQETQYF,TGTGCCAGCAGCTTAGGTAGGGCGATAGGACAGGTCCAAGAGACCCAGTACTTC
NA,TRBJ1-2,TRBV28,NA,CASIPGVGQGYTF,TGTGCCAGCATCCCAGGGGTAGGGCAGGGCTACACCTTC
TRBD2,TRBJ2-1,TRBV4-1,NA,CASSQEGLGNNEQFF,TGCGCCAGCAGCCAAGAGGGACTAGGAAACAATGAGCAGTTCTTC
NA,TRBJ2-2,TRBV19,NA,CASSPRGGSNTGELFF,TGTGCCAGTAGCCCTCGCGGTGGCAGTAACACCGGGGAGCTGTTTTTT
NA,TRBJ1-2,TRBV28,few,CASSSPREGHPYGYTF,TGTGCCAGCAGTTCCCCCCGGGAGGGACACCCCTATGGCTACACCTTC
NA,TRBJ1-4,TRBV6-6,NA,CASCPVGGEGKLFF,TGTGCCAGCTGTCCTGTGGGGGGTGAAGGAAAACTGTTTTTT
TRBD2,TRBJ2-1,TRBV10-3,few,CAISDSGTSGRGEQFF,TGTGCCATCAGTGACTCCGGGACTAGCGGGAGAGGCGAGCAGTTCTTC
NA,TRBJ1-1,TRBV21-1,NA,CAGQNTEAFF,TGTGCCGGACAGAACACTGAAGCTTTCTTT
NA,TRBJ2-1,TRBV6-5,once,CASSYSRGVGQFF,TGTGCCAGCAGTTACTCTCGGGGTGTTGGGCAGTTCTTC
NA,TRBJ2-6,TRBV11-2,once,CASTPLGRRDSGANVLTF,TGTGCCAGCACCCCCTTGGGGAGGCGAGACTCTGGGGCCAACGTCCTGACTTTC
NA,TRBJ2-6,TRBV7-9,few,CASSLASPSGANVLTF,TGTGCCAGCAGCTTAGCGTCCCCGTCTGGGGCCAACGTCCTGACTTTC
TRBD1,TRBJ1-2,TRBV9,NA,CASNVGLTGGRGYTF,TGTGCCAGCAACGTTGGCTTGACAGGGGGCCGTGGCTACACCTTC
TRBD1,TRBJ1-1,TRBV18,NA,CASSPMGQATFEAFF,TGTGCCAGCTCACCAATGGGACAGGCAACTTTTGAAGCTTTCTTT
TRBD1,TRBJ2-5,TRBV18,NA,CASSPPIRDRAQETQYF,TGTGCCAGCTCACCACCGATCCGGGACAGGGCCCAAGAGACCCAGTACTTC
NA,TRBJ1-4,TRBV2,NA,CASSDRRGKGEKLFF,TGTGCCAGCAGTGATCGGAGGGGAAAAGGAGAAAAACTGTTTTTT
TRBD2,TRBJ2-7,TRBV2,NA,CASKPSGSFDEQYF,TGTGCCAGCAAACCTAGCGGGAGTTTTGACGAGCAGTACTTC
NA,TRBJ1-2,TRBV25-1,NA,CASSEPGDVYGYTF,TGTGCCAGCAGTGAACCAGGGGACGTGTATGGCTACACCTTC
NA,TRBJ1-3,TRBV30,NA,CAWSVSFGNTIYF,TGTGCCTGGAGTGTTTCGTTCGGAAACACCATATATTTT
NA,TRBJ1-2,TRBV5-1,once,CASSPGSNNGYTF,TGCGCCAGCAGCCCGGGGTCGAATAATGGCTACACCTTC
TRBD1,TRBJ1-3,TRBV28,NA,CASSPDREGSRGNTIYF,TGTGCCAGCAGTCCCGACAGGGAAGGTAGTCGGGGAAACACCATATATTTT
TRBD1,TRBJ2-7,TRBV7-6,NA,CASSPRTGVYEQYF,TGTGCCAGCAGCCCGAGGACAGGGGTCTACGAGCAGTACTTC
TRBD2,TRBJ2-3,TRBV4-1,NA,CASSQDKTSGGTDTQYF,TGCGCCAGCAGCCAAGATAAAACTAGCGGGGGTACAGATACGCAGTATTTT
NA,TRBJ1-2,TRBV4-1,NA,CASSQTAGKANYGYTF,TGCGCCAGCAGCCAAACTGCAGGGAAAGCTAACTATGGCTACACCTTC
NA,TRBJ2-5,TRBV7-2,NA,CASSFGQLQETQYF,TGTGCCAGCAGCTTCGGACAGCTCCAAGAGACCCAGTACTTC
TRBD1,TRBJ1-2,TRBV5-1,NA,CASSFGGGNYGYTF,TGCGCCAGCAGCTTCGGAGGGGGCAACTATGGCTACACCTTC
TRBD1,TRBJ1-1,TRBV7-9,NA,CASSFGQGAEQAFF,TGTGCCAGCAGCTTTGGGCAGGGGGCAGAACAAGCTTTCTTT
NA,TRBJ2-5,TRBV6-5,NA,CASSLGEGRETQYF,TGTGCCAGCAGTCTGGGAGAAGGGAGGGAGACCCAGTACTTC
NA,TRBJ1-1,TRBV9,NA,CASSPSGRLIEAFF,TGTGCCAGCAGCCCTAGCGGGCGCTTAATCGAAGCTTTCTTT
NA,TRBJ2-1,TRBV6-6,NA,CASSPQGVGYNEQFF,TGTGCCAGCAGTCCACAGGGTGTGGGCTACAATGAGCAGTTCTTC
NA,TRBJ1-2,TRBV10-3,once,CAISESDSYGYTF,TGTGCCATCAGTGAGTCGGACAGTTATGGCTACACCTTC
NA,TRBJ2-7,TRBV19,NA,CASSGGHEQYF,TGTGCCAGTAGTGGAGGTCACGAGCAGTACTTC
NA,TRBJ1-1,TRBV29-1,NA,CSVVGGGLEAFF,TGCAGCGTTGTTGGGGGAGGGCTTGAAGCTTTCTTT
TRBD1,TRBJ1-1,TRBV2,NA,CASSGWTGGTEAFF,TGTGCCAGCAGTGGATGGACAGGGGGCACTGAAGCTTTCTTT
TRBD1,TRBJ1-2,TRBV25-1,NA,CASSRQGNYGYTF,TGTGCCAGCAGTCGACAGGGCAACTATGGCTACACCTTC
NA,TRBJ1-1,TRBV7-2,few,CASSLGGFNTEAFF,TGTGCCAGCAGCTTAGGCGGCTTCAACACTGAAGCTTTCTTT
NA,TRBJ2-7,TRBV11-3,NA,CASSPPGQGIYEQYF,TGTGCCAGCAGCCCACCGGGGCAGGGGATCTACGAGCAGTACTTC
NA,TRBJ1-1,TRBV4-2,NA,CASSQDLGGGGGLGMNTEAFF,TGTGCCAGCAGCCAAGATTTAGGAGGCGGGGGGGGTTTAGGCATGAACACTGAAGCTTTCTTT
NA,TRBJ2-2,TRBV9,NA,CASSVSGQGTGELFF,TGTGCCAGCAGCGTATCGGGACAAGGCACCGGGGAGCTGTTTTTT
TRBD1,TRBJ1-1,TRBV19,NA,CASSDRAGYTEAFF,TGTGCCAGTAGTGACAGGGCGGGATACACTGAAGCTTTCTTT
TRBD1,TRBJ1-2,TRBV30,few,CAWHRDRGISGYGYTF,TGTGCCTGGCACCGGGACAGGGGGATCTCAGGCTATGGCTACACCTTC